The present TCR beta chain was sequenced within a study of blood T cell repertoires in COVID-19 (dated by TCRdb to 2020 to 2021). Looking at the study overall: Samples from collaborators originated in the United States, Italy and Spain and spanned both the acute and convalescent phases of COVID-19. Where HLA class I and class II types were available, the types were taken from metadata supplied by the sample provider, not from assay-based typing. The prospective study material was composed of cDNA or gDNA derived from T cells, B-cell-depleted T cells, or PBMCs. The samples were drawn from two sources: the first 160 participants of the ongoing ImmuneRACE study, and 1,000 to 1,500 subjects contributed by 6 global collaborators. Nearly every sample came with metadata listing a de-identified subject ID, COVID-19 status, age in years and sex. Deeply sampled blood TCRbeta repertoires from subjects exposed to, actively infected with, or recovered from COVID-19 were included in the dataset. The repertoires were made available in a free public database intended to serve as a resource for research on the immune response to SARS-CoV-2.

On this clone itself: The antigen this receptor binds is unknown. The input lacks base qualities; no much larger clone sits a single base away.

Collaborating institutions collected whole blood in K2EDTA tubes following their own protocols. For TCRbeta analysis, collaborator samples were shipped as frozen whole blood, as isolated PBMCs, or as DNA extracted from either sample type. The germline V gene encodes CDR1 SGDLS and CDR2 YYNGEE. Between the V and J ends, shortened by 0 bases and 0 bases respectively, the junction contains 6 bases. The CDR3 goes from the cysteine to the phenylalanine over 14 residues. CDR3 DNA only is kept here, 42 bases in frame from base 1. TCRbeta CDR3 regions were amplified from genomic DNA by means of the immunoSEQ Assay, a bias-controlled multiplex PCR. Per the authors' processing: Nucleated cell counts per sample were estimated from amplification of reference gene primers within the assay. To quantify the absolute abundance of each unique TCRbeta CDR3 rearrangement, sequence reads were collapsed and filtered. For each sample, productive Simpson clonality was calculated as the square root of Simpson's diversity index across productive rearrangements. TCRdb re-hosts the immuneACCESS table, in-frame sequences only. Its copies lack some clones; in the studies checked, an unresolved V gene accounts for under half of them, and the cause for the rest is not known. That table gives V, J and clone size, and the DNA gave D and trimming. This sample comprises about 83,000 clones, around 84% of them detected only once. The ten largest clones take up 22% of the sample.

Broad study findings and their caveats: Clinical and demographic metadata were provided uncurated, with the amount varying by source and participant.

The V and J segments used are TRBV9 and TRBJ1-2, with no confident D gene call. This sequence originates from an elderly woman in a cohort sampled during active or convalescent COVID-19. Sequencing used peripheral blood. The DNA reads as follows: TGTGCCAGCAGCGTAGCCGGGACTAACTATGGCTACACCTTC. Translated, this is CASSVAGTNYGYTF.